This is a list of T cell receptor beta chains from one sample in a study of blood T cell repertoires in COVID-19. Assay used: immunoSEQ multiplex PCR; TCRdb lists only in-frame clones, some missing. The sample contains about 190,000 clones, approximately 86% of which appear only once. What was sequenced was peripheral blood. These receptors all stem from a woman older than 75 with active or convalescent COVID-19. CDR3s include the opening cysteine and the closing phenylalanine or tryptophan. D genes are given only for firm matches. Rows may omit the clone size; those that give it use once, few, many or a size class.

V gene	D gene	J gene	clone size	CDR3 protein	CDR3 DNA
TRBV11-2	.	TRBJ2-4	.	CASSLARDIQYF	TGTGCCAGCAGCTTAGCGAGGGACATTCAGTACTTC
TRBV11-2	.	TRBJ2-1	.	CASSLGRGRRVSYNEQFF	TGTGCCAGCAGCTTAGGCAGGGGACGGAGAGTCTCCTACAATGAGCAGTTCTTC
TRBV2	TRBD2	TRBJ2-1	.	CASRAGTSGKGEQFF	TGTGCCAGCAGAGCCGGGACTAGCGGGAAAGGCGAGCAGTTCTTC
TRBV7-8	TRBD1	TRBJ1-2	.	CASSSFSDGQGASYGYTF	TGTGCCAGCAGCTCATTCAGTGACGGACAGGGGGCATCCTATGGCTACACCTTC
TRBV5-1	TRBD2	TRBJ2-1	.	CASSVSGRAGEQFF	TGCGCCAGCAGCGTTAGCGGGAGGGCCGGTGAGCAGTTCTTC
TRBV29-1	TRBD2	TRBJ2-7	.	CSAGTSGSYEQYF	TGCAGCGCTGGGACTAGCGGGAGCTACGAGCAGTACTTC
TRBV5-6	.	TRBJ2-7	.	CASSGRGAEQYF	TGTGCCAGCAGCGGCAGGGGGGCCGAGCAGTACTTC
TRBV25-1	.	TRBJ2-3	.	CATLPGDTDTQYF	TGTGCCACCCTACCAGGGGATACAGATACGCAGTATTTT
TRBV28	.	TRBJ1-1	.	CASKGRGFLNTEAFF	TGTGCCAGCAAAGGCAGGGGCTTTTTGAACACTGAAGCTTTCTTT
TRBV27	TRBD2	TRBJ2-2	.	CASRRGTSGIYTGELFF	TGTGCCAGCAGACGTGGGACTAGCGGGATTTACACCGGGGAGCTGTTTTTT
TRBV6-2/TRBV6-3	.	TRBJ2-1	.	CASSRAGSSYNEQFF	TGTGCCAGCAGTCGGGCGGGGAGCTCCTACAATGAGCAGTTCTTC
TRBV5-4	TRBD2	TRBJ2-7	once	CASSLRLAGLGNEQYF	TGTGCCAGCAGCTTGCGACTAGCGGGATTGGGGAACGAGCAGTACTTC
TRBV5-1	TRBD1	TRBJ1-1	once	CASSWGQDTEAFF	TGCGCCAGCAGCTGGGGACAGGACACTGAAGCTTTCTTT
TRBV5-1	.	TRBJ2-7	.	CASSHEDPIYEQYF	TGCGCCAGCAGCCACGAGGATCCGATCTACGAGCAGTACTTC
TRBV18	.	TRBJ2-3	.	CASSPLPGTDTQYF	TGTGCCAGCTCACCTCTCCCGGGCACAGATACGCAGTATTTT
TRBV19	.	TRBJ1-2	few	CASSIGRGYGYTF	TGTGCCAGTAGTATCGGCAGAGGCTATGGCTACACCTTC
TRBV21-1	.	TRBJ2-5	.	CASNNRATNF	TGTGCCAGCAATAACAGGGCCACTAACTTC
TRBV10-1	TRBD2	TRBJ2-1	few	CASSESSTSGKNEQFF	TGCGCCAGCAGTGAGTCTTCGACTAGCGGTAAGAATGAGCAGTTCTTC
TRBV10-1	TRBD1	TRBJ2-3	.	CASSEPGQGTDTQYF	TGCGCCAGCAGTGAGCCGGGACAGGGCACAGATACGCAGTATTTT
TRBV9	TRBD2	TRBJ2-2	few	CASSARAGVGTGELFF	TGTGCCAGCAGCGCCCGAGCGGGAGTAGGCACCGGGGAGCTGTTTTTT
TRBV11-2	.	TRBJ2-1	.	CASSLAGTRYNEQFF	TGTGCCAGCAGCCTAGCCGGGACTCGTTACAATGAGCAGTTCTTC
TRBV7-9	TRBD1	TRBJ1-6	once	CASSSQQGVSPLHF	TGTGCCAGCAGCTCCCAACAGGGGGTTTCACCCCTCCACTTT
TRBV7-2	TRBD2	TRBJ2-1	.	CASTQRAGVLDEQFF	TGTGCCAGCACCCAGCGAGCGGGAGTGTTGGATGAGCAGTTCTTC
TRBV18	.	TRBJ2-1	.	CASSPPVAGIPYNEQFF	TGTGCCAGCTCACCACCGGTGGCCGGGATCCCCTACAATGAGCAGTTCTTC
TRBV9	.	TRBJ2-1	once	CASSVRNYNEQFF	TGTGCCAGCAGCGTCAGGAATTACAATGAGCAGTTCTTC
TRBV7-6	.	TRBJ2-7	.	CASSLRAGEYEQYF	TGTGCCAGCAGCTTAAGGGCAGGGGAGTACGAGCAGTACTTC
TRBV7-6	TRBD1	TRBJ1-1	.	CASSETGGGQGEAFF	TGTGCCAGCAGCGAGACAGGTGGGGGACAGGGTGAAGCTTTCTTT
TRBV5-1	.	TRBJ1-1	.	CASSLEWTMNTEAFF	TGCGCCAGCAGCTTGGAGTGGACAATGAACACTGAAGCTTTCTTT
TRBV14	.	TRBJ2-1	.	CASSQLAPSEQFF	TGTGCCAGCAGCCAACTAGCCCCGAGTGAGCAGTTCTTC
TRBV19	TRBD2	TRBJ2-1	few	CASSIRLAGAQYNEQFF	TGTGCCAGTAGTATCCGACTAGCGGGAGCTCAGTACAATGAGCAGTTCTTC
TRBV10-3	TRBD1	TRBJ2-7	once	CAISENRGSYEQYF	TGTGCCATCAGCGAGAACAGGGGGTCCTACGAGCAGTACTTC
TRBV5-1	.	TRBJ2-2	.	CASSLQGTSTGELFF	TGCGCCAGCAGCTTACAGGGTACGTCCACCGGGGAGCTGTTTTTT
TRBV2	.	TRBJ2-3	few	CASSELLLLSSTDTQYF	TGTGCCAGCAGCGAACTATTACTATTATCTAGCACAGATACGCAGTATTTT
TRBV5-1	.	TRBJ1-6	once	CASSLAGQERSPLHF	TGCGCCAGCAGCTTGGCAGGGCAGGAACGTTCACCCCTCCACTTT
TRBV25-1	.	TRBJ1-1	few	CASSEGGTEAFF	TGTGCCAGCAGTGAAGGAGGGACTGAAGCTTTCTTT
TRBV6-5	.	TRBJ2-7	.	CASSYNHQGTYEQYF	TGTGCCAGCAGTTACAACCACCAGGGAACCTACGAGCAGTACTTC
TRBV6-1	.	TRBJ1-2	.	CASSEGPTEKYGYTF	TGTGCCAGCAGTGAAGGTCCGACAGAAAAATATGGCTACACCTTC
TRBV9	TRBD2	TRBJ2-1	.	CASSGTSGRVGYNEQFF	TGTGCCAGCAGCGGTACTAGCGGGAGGGTAGGTTACAATGAGCAGTTCTTC